This T cell receptor beta chain was sequenced during a study of shared clonotypes between healthy human individuals. Study findings and constraints: Compared with clonotypes that all four donors shared, non-shared clonotypes had lower generation probabilities. Investigators expected sequencing depth to affect clonotype sharing among donors.

Naive CD8 isolation took CD45RO-negative cells positively selected for CCR7 and excluded terminally differentiated effector memory CD45RA+ cells. Each of the donors was a healthy adult who was HIV-negative and had not had a recent acute infection or vaccination. The CDR3 totals 14 residues. In germline, CDR1 is LNHNV, CDR2 YYDKDF (reference sequence). Trimming pared 8 bases from V and 2 bases from J, leaving 16 bases between. Deep-level assay runs were performed. Clones were sequenced by immunoSEQ multiplex PCR, and TCRdb holds only the in-frame ones, with some missing. The data contain millions of clones, under 95% of them seen just once; the ten biggest clones take up under 2%. This clone has just one count. Its cognate antigen is unknown.

This clonotype was obtained from a man younger than 30 in good health. Some clones in this sample may be carry-over from other donors' samples. The chain is built from TRBV15 and TRBJ2-7, with a weak D call TRBD1 (6 bases). Sequenced input: naive CD8+ T cells from PBMCs. This chain's CDR3 is CATQDRTTPYEQYF. DNA of the CDR3: TGTGCCACCCAAGACAGGACAACACCCTACGAGCAGTACTTC.